These T cell receptor beta chains were read from a single sample in a study of blood T cell repertoires in COVID-19. Using immunoSEQ multiplex PCR, the repertoire was profiled, and TCRdb retains in-frame clones only, with some absent. The data hold 150,000 to 200,000 clones, with approximately 88% observed a single time. Sequencing was performed on peripheral blood. These receptor sequences come from a woman aged 60-75 years with acute or convalescent COVID-19. The CDR3 runs from the conserved cysteine through the conserved F or W. The D gene is left open where the match is weak. Where a row states a size, it is once, few, many or the class of an expanded clone; other rows omit it.

size: .; V: TRBV7-9; J: TRBJ1-1; D: TRBD1; DNA: TGTGCCAGCAGCTTAGTAGGACAGGGGGCCACTGAAGCTTTCTTT; CDR3: CASSLVGQGATEAFF
size: .; V: TRBV28; J: TRBJ2-3; D: TRBD2; DNA: TGTGCCAGCAGTTTGCCGACTAGCGGGGGGGTTGGAGATACGCAGTATTTT; CDR3: CASSLPTSGGVGDTQYF
size: .; V: TRBV6-1; J: TRBJ1-1; D: .; DNA: TGTGCCAGCAGCCCATTGAACACTGAAGCTTTCTTT; CDR3: CASSPLNTEAFF
size: .; V: TRBV19; J: TRBJ1-6; D: .; DNA: TGTGCCAGTAGGGGGTTTTTGGGGCGAAATTCACCCCTCCACTTT; CDR3: CASRGFLGRNSPLHF
size: once; V: TRBV27; J: TRBJ1-1; D: TRBD1; DNA: TGTGCCAGCAGTCCTGGGGGACAGTGGGGAGAGGCTTTCTTT; CDR3: CASSPGGQWGEAFF
size: .; V: TRBV4-3; J: TRBJ2-2; D: TRBD2; DNA: TGCGCCAGCAGCCAAACTAGCGGGGGGGCCGGGGAGCTGTTTTTT; CDR3: CASSQTSGGAGELFF
size: .; V: TRBV4-2; J: TRBJ2-3; D: TRBD2; DNA: TGTGCCAGCAGCCAAGATCCCTTCGGACTAGCGGGGGGGCCTCCTACGCAGTATTTT; CDR3: CASSQDPFGLAGGPPTQYF
size: .; V: TRBV18; J: TRBJ2-1; D: TRBD2; DNA: TGTGCCAGCTCACCTCGACTAGCGGGGGGCCTGACCTCCTACAATGAGCAGTTCTTC; CDR3: CASSPRLAGGLTSYNEQFF
size: .; V: TRBV18; J: TRBJ2-2; D: .; DNA: TGTGCCAGCTCACCGAATCAGGGGAACACCGGGGAGCTGTTTTTT; CDR3: CASSPNQGNTGELFF
size: .; V: TRBV28; J: TRBJ2-7; D: TRBD2; DNA: TGTGCCAGCAGAGCCGGACTAGCCGCATCCTACGAGCAGTACTTC; CDR3: CASRAGLAASYEQYF
size: .; V: TRBV6-5; J: TRBJ2-2; D: .; DNA: TGTGCCAGTCTAGGCGGTCCCGGGGAGCTGTTTTTT; CDR3: CASLGGPGELFF
size: once; V: TRBV9; J: TRBJ1-6; D: .; DNA: TGTGCCAGCAGCCTGGAAACAGGGAGGGTTAATTCACCCCTCCACTTT; CDR3: CASSLETGRVNSPLHF
size: .; V: TRBV11-2; J: TRBJ2-2; D: .; DNA: TGTGCCAGCAGCTTAGGCAGGGGGGTCGTGAACACCGGGGAGCTGTTTTTT; CDR3: CASSLGRGVVNTGELFF
size: .; V: TRBV21-1; J: TRBJ2-5; D: .; DNA: TGTGCCAGCAGCCCCTGGGGGGGGGCGTGGGAGACCCAGTACTTC; CDR3: CASSPWGGAWETQYF
size: .; V: TRBV15; J: TRBJ1-1; D: TRBD1; DNA: TGTGCCACCAGCAGACAGGGGGCGACTGAAGCTTTCTTT; CDR3: CATSRQGATEAFF
size: once; V: TRBV4-2; J: TRBJ1-4; D: .; DNA: TGTGCCAGCAGCCTTTCCCCCGGTGAAAAACTGTTTTTT; CDR3: CASSLSPGEKLFF
size: few; V: TRBV28; J: TRBJ2-7; D: TRBD2; DNA: TGTGCCAGCAGTTTACCCCGGGAGGGCCACGAGCAGTACTTC; CDR3: CASSLPREGHEQYF
size: .; V: TRBV7-2; J: TRBJ1-2; D: .; DNA: TGTGCCAGCAGCTTAGCAGGGGCCGCTAACTATGGCTACACCTTC; CDR3: CASSLAGAANYGYTF
size: .; V: TRBV11-3; J: TRBJ2-2; D: TRBD1; DNA: TGTGCCAGCAGCTCTGGGACAGGGCCAATCGGGGAGCTGTTTTTT; CDR3: CASSSGTGPIGELFF
size: once; V: TRBV28; J: TRBJ1-2; D: .; DNA: TGTGCCAGCAGTATTCCCAACAGGGTTAACTATGGCTACACCTTC; CDR3: CASSIPNRVNYGYTF
size: .; V: TRBV5-4; J: TRBJ1-4; D: .; DNA: TGTGCCAGCAGCTTCGGGGGGTCCGATGAAAAACTGTTTTTT; CDR3: CASSFGGSDEKLFF
size: .; V: TRBV5-1; J: TRBJ1-5; D: TRBD1; DNA: TGCGCCAGCAGCTTTCAGGGGGCTAGCAATCAGCCCCAGCATTTT; CDR3: CASSFQGASNQPQHF
size: few; V: TRBV7-8; J: TRBJ1-3; D: TRBD1; DNA: TGTGCCAGCAGCTTAGAGGCGCGACAGGGTATCGGAAACACCATATATTTT; CDR3: CASSLEARQGIGNTIYF
size: .; V: TRBV19; J: TRBJ1-1; D: TRBD1; DNA: TGTGCCAGTAGTATGGGGACAGGGAAAACTGAAGCTTTCTTT; CDR3: CASSMGTGKTEAFF
size: few; V: TRBV11-2; J: TRBJ1-2; D: TRBD1; DNA: TGTGCCAGCAGCGGAAGGACAGGGAATGGCTACACCTTC; CDR3: CASSGRTGNGYTF
size: .; V: TRBV7-9; J: TRBJ2-1; D: .; DNA: TGTGCCAGCAGCTTAGGGGGCGGAGAGCAGTTCTTC; CDR3: CASSLGGGEQFF
size: .; V: TRBV9; J: TRBJ1-3; D: TRBD1; DNA: TGTGCCAGCAGCCCAGACAGGGGGCAGAGCGTGGACACCATATATTTT; CDR3: CASSPDRGQSVDTIYF
size: .; V: TRBV27; J: TRBJ1-6; D: .; DNA: TGTGCCAGCAGTTTATCCAGCTCCTATAATTCACCCCTCCACTTT; CDR3: CASSLSSSYNSPLHF
size: .; V: TRBV18; J: TRBJ1-4; D: TRBD1; DNA: TGTGCCAGCTCACCACGGGGGACAGTTCCAACTAATGAAAAACTGTTTTTT; CDR3: CASSPRGTVPTNEKLFF
size: .; V: TRBV4-1; J: TRBJ2-5; D: TRBD2; DNA: TGCGCCAGCAGCCAAGATTTTGCGGGGGGGGTGAAGACCCAGTACTTC; CDR3: CASSQDFAGGVKTQYF
size: .; V: TRBV7-2; J: TRBJ2-4; D: TRBD1; DNA: TGTGCCAGCAGCTTAGAGGCGGACAGGGTGGACATTCAGTACTTC; CDR3: CASSLEADRVDIQYF
size: .; V: TRBV27; J: TRBJ1-4; D: TRBD1; DNA: TGTGCCAGCGGCGAGGACAGGGGGCCCGAAAAACTGTTTTTT; CDR3: CASGEDRGPEKLFF
size: .; V: TRBV11-2; J: TRBJ1-5; D: TRBD1; DNA: TGTGCCAGCAGCTCTATACAGGGGGGACAGCCCCAGCATTTT; CDR3: CASSSIQGGQPQHF
size: .; V: TRBV5-1; J: TRBJ2-1; D: .; DNA: TGCGCCAGCAGCTTGGAAGGACAGTCCTACAATGAGCAGTTCTTC; CDR3: CASSLEGQSYNEQFF
size: .; V: TRBV5-4; J: TRBJ2-1; D: TRBD2; DNA: TGTGCCAGCAGCCCCGGGGGGGAGGGGCGGCAGTTCTTC; CDR3: CASSPGGEGRQFF
size: .; V: TRBV11-3; J: TRBJ2-2; D: TRBD1; DNA: TGTGCCAGCAGCCCAGGGACAGCCTTGAACACCGGGGAGCTGTTTTTT; CDR3: CASSPGTALNTGELFF
size: .; V: TRBV5-4; J: TRBJ1-3; D: TRBD1; DNA: TGTGCCAGCAGCTTGGCAGGGGGCTCTGGAAACACCATATATTTT; CDR3: CASSLAGGSGNTIYF
size: few; V: TRBV7-9; J: TRBJ1-1; D: TRBD1; DNA: TGTGCCAGCAGCTTAGGGGACAGGGTAGCTTTCTTT; CDR3: CASSLGDRVAFF
size: .; V: TRBV4-1; J: TRBJ2-3; D: TRBD2; DNA: TGCGCCAGCAGCCAAGCCTTACTAGCGGGGGGTTACACAGATACGCAGTATTTT; CDR3: CASSQALLAGGYTDTQYF
size: .; V: TRBV4-1; J: TRBJ2-7; D: .; DNA: TGCGCCAGCAGCCAAGCGGGGCAGGGCGGGAACTACGAGCAGTACTTC; CDR3: CASSQAGQGGNYEQYF
size: .; V: TRBV5-1; J: TRBJ2-2; D: .; DNA: TGCGCCAGCAGCTTCGGGTTAGGGGACACCGGGGAGCTGTTTTTT; CDR3: CASSFGLGDTGELFF
size: .; V: TRBV27; J: TRBJ2-3; D: .; DNA: TGTGCCAGCAGTTTTCTGAGCGGAGATACGCAGTATTTT; CDR3: CASSFLSGDTQYF
size: .; V: TRBV2; J: TRBJ1-4; D: .; DNA: TGTGCCAGCAGGGGGGGGTTTCGGACTAATGAAAAACTGTTTTTT; CDR3: CASRGGFRTNEKLFF
size: .; V: TRBV6-1; J: TRBJ2-7; D: .; DNA: TGTGCCAGCAGTGACAACAGTCAAAGGGAGCAGTACTTC; CDR3: CASSDNSQREQYF
size: .; V: TRBV25-1; J: TRBJ2-7; D: TRBD1; DNA: TGTGCCAGCAGTGGTCGGACAGGGGGCTTCTACGAGCAGTACTTC; CDR3: CASSGRTGGFYEQYF
size: .; V: TRBV5-1; J: TRBJ1-4; D: .; DNA: TGCGCCAGCAAACCGGACTCAACTAATGAAAAACTGTTTTTT; CDR3: CASKPDSTNEKLFF
size: once; V: TRBV24-1; J: TRBJ2-1; D: .; DNA: TGTGCCACCAGTGATCATCCCGGGGTCGAGGGTTTGAGGCAGTTCTTC; CDR3: CATSDHPGVEGLRQFF
size: .; V: TRBV28; J: TRBJ2-7; D: .; DNA: TGTGCCAGCACCGGACCGGCGGGGTACGAGCAGTACTTC; CDR3: CASTGPAGYEQYF
size: .; V: TRBV19; J: TRBJ2-7; D: TRBD1; DNA: TGTGCCAGTAGTATTAAAGGACAGGGACCCTACGAGCAGTACTTC; CDR3: CASSIKGQGPYEQYF
size: once; V: TRBV5-1; J: TRBJ2-1; D: TRBD2; DNA: TGCGCCAGCAGCTTGGCCAGGTGGAGCGGGGGGGTTTATTTCGATGAGCAGTTCTTC; CDR3: CASSLARWSGGVYFDEQFF
size: .; V: TRBV5-8; J: TRBJ2-7; D: TRBD1; DNA: TGTGCCAGCAACTTGAAGGGGGCAGGGGCGGTCGAGCAGTACTTC; CDR3: CASNLKGAGAVEQYF
size: many; V: TRBV5-1; J: TRBJ2-7; D: TRBD1; DNA: TGCGCCAGCAGCTTGTGGCAGGGGGCATCCTACGAGCAGTACTTC; CDR3: CASSLWQGASYEQYF
size: .; V: TRBV28; J: TRBJ1-2; D: .; DNA: TGTGCCAGCAGTTCTATCACAGGGATGGATGGCTACACCTTC; CDR3: CASSSITGMDGYTF
size: .; V: TRBV5-1; J: TRBJ1-1; D: TRBD1; DNA: TGCGCCAGCAGCACAGACAGGGGGCAAACTGAAGCTTTCTTT; CDR3: CASSTDRGQTEAFF
size: once; V: TRBV6-5; J: TRBJ2-5; D: TRBD1; DNA: TGTGCCAGCAGTCTGACAGGGGTAGAGACCCAGTACTTC; CDR3: CASSLTGVETQYF
size: .; V: TRBV18; J: TRBJ2-7; D: TRBD1; DNA: TGTGCCAGCTCATCCCCGACAGGGGCGCGAGACGAGCAGTACTTC; CDR3: CASSSPTGARDEQYF
size: .; V: TRBV4-1; J: TRBJ1-1; D: TRBD1; DNA: TGCGCCAGCAGCCAACCATATGGACGACAGGGGGCGGTGAACACTGAAGCTTTCTTT; CDR3: CASSQPYGRQGAVNTEAFF
size: .; V: TRBV7-3; J: TRBJ1-1; D: TRBD1; DNA: TGTGCCAGCAGCGTAGACAGGGTGAACACTGAAGCTTTCTTT; CDR3: CASSVDRVNTEAFF
size: .; V: TRBV28; J: TRBJ1-6; D: .; DNA: TGTGCCAGCAGTTTCGGGGGGCTCGGGAATTCACCCCTCCACTTT; CDR3: CASSFGGLGNSPLHF